This TCR beta chain is from a study of blood T cell repertoires in COVID-19 (dated by TCRdb to about 2020). Looking at the study overall: Samples covering the acute and convalescent phases of COVID-19 were provided by collaborators in the United States, Italy and Spain. The material from the prospective study consisted of cDNA or gDNA derived from T cells, B-cell-depleted T cells, or PBMCs. The dataset comprised deeply sampled blood TCRbeta repertoires from subjects exposed to, actively infected with, or recovered from COVID-19. A freely available public database, intended as a resource for researchers studying the immune response to SARS-CoV-2, is where the repertoires were released. The samples were drawn from the first 160 participants of the ongoing ImmuneRACE study and from under 1,500 subjects provided by 6 global collaborators. Sample metadata almost always included a de-identified subject ID, COVID-19 status, age in years and sex. Where available, HLA class I and class II types were taken from metadata supplied by the sample provider and were not determined by assay-based typing. Broad study findings and their caveats: The amount of clinical and demographic metadata varied by source and participant and was provided uncurated.

TCRbeta CDR3 regions were amplified from genomic DNA using the immunoSEQ Assay, a bias-controlled multiplex PCR. In the original analysis: The number of nucleated cells in each sample was estimated by amplification of reference gene primers within the assay. To quantify the absolute abundance of each unique TCRbeta CDR3 rearrangement, sequence reads were collapsed and filtered. For each sample, productive Simpson clonality was calculated as the square root of Simpson's diversity index across productive rearrangements. In TCRdb, the immuneACCESS table is reduced to in-frame sequences with V and J assigned. These tables do not hold every clone; where another copy was compared, an unresolved V gene accounts for under half, and the others remain unexplained. For V, J and clone size, that table is used; D and trimming come from the DNA. This sample has 250,000 to 300,000 clones in its table, and around 90% of those were observed once. Approximately 1% of the sample rests with the top ten.

In the case of this clone: This receptor's antigen is unknown. No qualities accompany the bases; no much larger clone lies one base away.

Enrolling through a virtual design, the prospective study's participants ranged in age from roughly 18 to 95 years and lived across about two dozen United States geographic areas. In the prospective study, participants were assigned to cohorts based on the clinical history participants reported in a screening survey and a study questionnaire. For ImmuneRACE Cohort 3, a participant was defined as recovered based on two consecutive negative NP/OP PCR tests, clearance by a healthcare professional, or resolution of symptoms. In the prospective study, whole blood, serum and a nasopharyngeal or oropharyngeal swab were collected from each participant by mobile phlebotomists. Participants in the prospective study had the option to provide additional blood draws and questionnaires over a 2-month period. Before DNA extraction, blood samples from the prospective study were shipped at room temperature or frozen.

Relative to germline, V is 0 bases shorter and J is 4 bases shorter, with 12 bases between their ends. The CDR3 runs 15 amino acids, cysteine and phenylalanine included. Of the read, only the CDR3 DNA is kept; its 45 bases are in frame from base 1. Via the germline V gene, CDR1 is MGHRA and CDR2 YSYEKL. The TCR comes from a woman aged 25 to 39 who had recovered from COVID-19. The chain was built from TRBV4-1 and TRBJ2-5; 6 matching bases give a weak D call of TRBD1. Sequencing was done on a sample of PBMCs or T cells enriched from blood (not recorded which). The CDR3 amino acid sequence is: CASSQDNIGGETQYF. In nucleotide form, the sequence is TGCGCCAGCAGCCAAGATAATATAGGGGGAGAGACCCAGTACTTC.